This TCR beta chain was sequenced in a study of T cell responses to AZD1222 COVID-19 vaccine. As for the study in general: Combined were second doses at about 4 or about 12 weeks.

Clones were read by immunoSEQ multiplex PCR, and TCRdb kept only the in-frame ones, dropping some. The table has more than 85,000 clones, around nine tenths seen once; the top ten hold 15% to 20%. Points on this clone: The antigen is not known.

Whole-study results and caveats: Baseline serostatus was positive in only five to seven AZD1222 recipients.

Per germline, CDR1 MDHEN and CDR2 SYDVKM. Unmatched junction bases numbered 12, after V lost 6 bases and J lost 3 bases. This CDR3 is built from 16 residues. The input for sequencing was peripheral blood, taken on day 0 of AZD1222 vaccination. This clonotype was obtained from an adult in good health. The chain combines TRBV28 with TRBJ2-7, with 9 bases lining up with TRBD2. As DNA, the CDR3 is TGTGCCAGCAGCATTTCTTCTAGCGGGATTGACTACGAGCAGTACTTC. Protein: CASSISSSGIDYEQYF.